What follows are 7 T cell receptor beta chains derived from one specimen sequenced in a study of molecular identifiers for immune sequencing clone quantification. TCRdb reprocessed the PCR reads via MiXCR and lists one record per CDR3 protein. The table lists roughly 630,000 distinct CDR3 sequences, approximately 24% of them singletons. Material for sequencing was naive CD8+ T cells from blood, with Jurkat cell RNA spiked in. Noted subset: FACS-sorted CD8+CD4-CCR7+CD45RA+ naive T cells. These receptors were obtained from a human donor in good health. Some libraries in this study had Jurkat cell RNA spiked in.

Regarding this clonotype: At one boundary the junction diverges from the germline segment, which might be a read error. The CDR3 region is CSVPGGTEALF. The CDR3 DNA sequence: TGCAGCGTTCCTGGTGGCACTGAAGCTCTCTTT. The chain links TRBV29-1 to TRBJ1-1; D ambiguous. The CDR3 has 11 amino acids. Germline V gene data show CDR1 as SQVTM and CDR2 as ANQGSEA.

About this clonotype: At one end the junction does not follow the germline gene, possibly because of a read error. The V and J genes are TRBV29-1 and TRBJ1-1, with 7 bases that match TRBD1. Germline-derived CDR1 and CDR2 are SQVTM and ANQGSEA. The CDR3 is 19 residues long. The CDR3 bases are TGCAACGTTGAAAAACTACAACGACAGGGCATCCGCACGAACACTGAAGCTTTCTTT. This sequence encodes CNVEKLQRQGIRTNTEAFF.

The chain recombines TRBV5-1 with TRBJ2-1; no firm D call. Trimming shortened V by 2 bases and J by 8 bases, and 17 bases separated the two germline ends. CDR3 length equals 15 residues. Germline assignment: CDR1 SGHRS and CDR2 YFSETQ. The CDR3 region is CASSFQSLTRDEQFF. The CDR3 nucleotides read TGCGCCAGCAGCTTCCAATCACTTACTCGGGATGAGCAGTTCTTC.

The chain combines TRBV27 with TRBJ2-3; 9 bases fit TRBD2. The germline CDR1 and CDR2 sequences are MNHEY and SMNVEV (reference sequence). The CDR3 runs to 16 residues. Trimming took 11 bases from V and 4 from J; bases not matched to a gene: 16. The CDR3 DNA reads TGTGCCGCGCGGTCCTGGGTAGCGGGAGAAGCAGATACGCAGTATTTT. Translating gives CAARSWVAGEADTQYF.

The rearrangement joins TRBV12-3 or TRBV12-4 to TRBJ1-1; TRBD1 is a possible D gene (5 bases). The CDR3 spans 14 residues. V was cut by 6 bases and J by 6 bases, with 17 bases left in between. CDR3 region: CASSSLGGWPEAFF. CDR3 DNA: TGTGCCAGCAGCTCCTTGGGGGGGTGGCCTGAAGCTTTCTTT.

This clonotype was seen only a few times. The rearrangement joins TRBV6-2 or TRBV6-3 to TRBJ1-6; possibly TRBD1 for D (5 bases). Deletions cut 6 bases from V and 6 bases from J, with 9 bases between. Looked up from germline, CDR1 is MNHEY and CDR2 is SVGEGT. The CDR3 covers 13 residues. CDR3 loop: CASRPDSNSPLHF. CDR3 nucleotides: TGTGCCAGCAGACCAGACAGTAATTCACCCCTCCACTTT.

This clonotype was found a few times. The CDR3 nucleotides are TGTGCCAGCAGTTCCAACTCAGGGGTCTTGGACACTGAAGCTTTCTTT. Its translation is CASSSNSGVLDTEAFF. This sequence joins TRBV27 and TRBJ1-1; D perhaps matches TRBD1 (6 bases). This CDR3 region has 16 residues. CDR1 and CDR2 (germline): MNHEY, SMNVEV (reference sequence). V was pared by 4 bases and J by 3 bases, with 18 bases between.